What follows are 13 T cell receptor beta chains derived from one specimen sequenced in a study of blood T cells in healthy people across ages. Through a sample-barcoded 5' primer and a J-beta primer mix, a second PCR was run for about 6 to 11 cycles. TCRdb analysed the 5' RACE reads with MiXCR anew, one entry per CDR3 protein. Of roughly 1,800,000 distinct CDR3 sequences listed, approximately 50% are singletons. Sample: blood. These receptors were taken from a woman aged 40 to 50 in good health.

This clonotype was recorded only once. The chain has TRBV20-1 and TRBJ1-5, with TRBD1 as a possible D gene (5 bases). The V gene's germline CDR1 is DFQATT and CDR2 SNEGSKA (reference sequence). Trimming took 1 base from V and 6 from J, leaving 10 bases between them. The CDR3 spans 13 residues. The CDR3 DNA reads TGCAGTGCTAGAGCCAGGGTGGCTCAGCCCCAGCATTTT. Encoded protein: CSARARVAQPQHF.

This chain joins TRBV5-6 and TRBJ2-4; 8 bases map to TRBD2. The assigned J gene may be wrong: the sequence end matches TRBJ2-5 better. The CDR3 extends over 16 amino acids. The germline CDR1 and CDR2 sequences are SGHDT and YYEEEE. CDR3: CASSSLAGGRAETQYF. The CDR3 nucleotides read TGTGCCAGCAGTTCCCTCGCGGGGGGCAGGGCGGAGACCCAGTACTTC.

The J gene is TRBJ2-3, the V gene TRBV7-9; TRBD1 agrees at 11 bases. The germline CDR1 and CDR2 sequences are SEHNR and FQNEAQ (reference sequence). This CDR3 region has 15 residues. The trim removed 7 bases at V and 4 bases at J, leaving 7 bases unmatched. CDR3 DNA: TGTGCCAGCACCGAAGGGGACAGGGGGTCAGATACGCAGTATTTT. This sequence encodes CASTEGDRGSDTQYF.

The chain has TRBV2 and TRBJ1-6, with D unclear. Germline V CDR1 and CDR2: SNHLY, FYNNEI. This CDR3 is built from 16 residues. Trimming took 2 bases from V and 5 from J, leaving 13 bases between them. In DNA form, the CDR3 reads TGTGCCAGCAGTGAAACGGTGGCAGCACATAATTCACCCCTCCACTTT. Its protein product is CASSETVAAHNSPLHF.

V and J are TRBV6-2 or TRBV6-3 and TRBJ2-5, with D uncertain. Germline V gives CDR1 MNHEY, CDR2 SVGEGT. V was shortened by 6 bases and J by 11 bases, with 19 bases between the two germline ends. There are 13 residues in the CDR3. For the CDR3, the DNA is TGTGCCAGCAGCTACGGCCTCGGGTCGCTACAGTACTTC. Amino acid sequence: CASSYGLGSLQYF.

This clonotype was seen a handful of times. This chain joins TRBV7-6 and TRBJ2-7; the match to TRBD1 covers 10 bases. CDR3 length: 14 residues. V shed 3 bases, J shed 5 bases, and the junction held 4 bases outside the gene matches. Germline CDR1 is SGHVS and CDR2 is FNYEAQ. The DNA of the CDR3 is TGTGCCAGCAGCTTGACAGGGGGCGGGAACGAGCAGTACTTC. The encoded protein is CASSLTGGGNEQYF.

The gene calls are TRBV4-2 and TRBJ1-2; D gene unclear. The CDR3 is 14 residues long. In germline, CDR1 is LGHNA, CDR2 YNFKEQ. The germline V and J ends were trimmed by 0 bases and 8 bases, with 13 bases remaining between them. CDR3 protein: CASSQDPTRVGYTF. The CDR3 nucleotides are TGTGCCAGCAGCCAAGACCCGACAAGGGTCGGCTACACCTTC.

This clonotype was seen a few times. This sequence joins TRBV7-8 and TRBJ2-4; 8 nucleotides match TRBD1. CDR3 size: 18 residues. Germline V gene data show CDR1 as SGHVS and CDR2 as FQNEAQ. With 4 bases clipped from V and 0 bases from J, the junction kept 11 bases outside the gene matches. The CDR3 bases are TGTGCCAGCAGCTCCAGGACAGGGCAAACTATAGCCAAAAACATTCAGTACTTC. Translated: CASSSRTGQTIAKNIQYF.

In its sample, this clonotype was seen once. One end of the junction is discordant with germline, which a read error may explain. J is TRBJ1-1 and V is TRBV4-3; no definite D call. From germline, CDR1 is LGHNA and CDR2 YSLEER. CDR3 length: 14 amino acids. This CDR3 reads CASSPRGRITGAFF. The CDR3 DNA is TGCGCCAGCAGCCCCCGCGGCAGAATCACTGGAGCTTTCTTT.

This chain links TRBV4-2 with TRBJ1-4; D not resolved. Per germline, CDR1 LGHNA and CDR2 YNFKEQ. Trimming pared 0 bases from V and 4 bases from J, leaving 9 bases between. This CDR3 spans 15 amino acids. The CDR3 region has the DNA TGTGCCAGCAGCCAAGAAACCCAGTTTAATGAAAAACTGTTTTTT. This translates into CASSQETQFNEKLFF.

This chain uses TRBV7-2 with TRBJ1-5, with 9 bases matching TRBD1. Per germline, CDR1 SGHTA and CDR2 FQGNSA. Germline trimming cut 5 bases from V and 6 bases from J; bases unmatched to any gene: 5. This CDR3 is 14 amino acids long. CDR3 protein: CASSVRQGGQPQHF. In nucleotides, the CDR3 is TGTGCCAGCAGCGTTAGACAGGGGGGTCAGCCCCAGCATTTT.

This clonotype appeared a few times. Written as DNA, the CDR3 is TGTGCCAGCAGAGACTCGGGACGGAACTACGAGCAGTACTTC. Protein sequence: CASRDSGRNYEQYF. The chain uses TRBV12-3 or TRBV12-4 and TRBJ2-7, with D perhaps assigned TRBD1 or TRBD2 (5 bases each). V was pared by 6 bases and J by 3 bases, with 15 bases between. The CDR3 has 14 amino acids.

This clonotype was recorded a few times. CDR3 residues: CSVDLNDGGYTF. Here the CDR3 DNA reads TGCAGCGTAGATTTGAATGACGGCGGCTACACCTTC. The rearrangement uses TRBV29-1 and TRBJ1-2, with D hard to call. V lost 6 bases to trimming and J lost 8 bases, with 16 bases between them. CDR1 is SQVTM and CDR2 is ANQGSEA in the germline V gene. The CDR3 is 12 residues long. Variable domain in full (rest from reference TRBV29-1 and TRBJ1-2): SAVISQKPSRDICQRGTSLTIQCQVDSQVTMMFWYRQQPGQSLTLIATANQGSEATYESGFVIDKFPISRPNLTFSTLTVSNMSPEDSSIYLCSVDLNDGGYTFGSGTRLTVV.